One sample yielded the 31 T cell receptor beta chains listed below, sequenced in a study of shared clonotypes between healthy human individuals. Here immunoSEQ multiplex PCR was the method, and the copy in TCRdb shows in-frame clones only, minus some. The sample shows 2 million to 3 million clones, 90% to 95% of them seen only once. Sequencing was done on a sample of naive CD4+ T cells sorted from blood. Subset reported: CD45RA+ positively selected. The receptors derive from a man aged 18 to 29 in good health.

As to this clone: Other nucleotide sequences from this sample produce the same CDR3. The rearrangement links TRBV5-1 to TRBJ1-1; D unclear. Germline CDR1 reads SGHRS; CDR2 reads YFSETQ. The CDR3 is 13 residues long. Trimming shortened V by 4 bases and J by 0 bases, and 7 bases separated the two germline ends. CDR3 DNA: TGCGCCAGCAGCGCTGACATGAACACTGAAGCTTTCTTT. Translation: CASSADMNTEAFF.

Remarks on this clone: The sample contains more than one DNA sequence encoding this CDR3. This rearrangement joins TRBV2 to TRBJ1-5; D not certain. The CDR3 loop spans 14 amino acids. V lost 2 bases and J 1 base, leaving 6 bases between the germline ends. Germline CDR1 SNHLY, CDR2 FYNNEI. Written as DNA, the CDR3 is TGTGCCAGCAGTGAAAGGCAGAGCAATCAGCCCCAGCATTTT. Protein sequence: CASSERQSNQPQHF. Complete variable domain (other parts from reference TRBV2 and TRBJ1-5): EPEVTQTPSHQVTQMGQEVILRCVPISNHLYFYWYRQILGQKVEFLVSFYNNEISEKSEIFDDQFSVERPDGSNFTLKIRSTKLEDSAMYFCASSERQSNQPQHFGDGTRLSIL.

The chain has TRBV6-1 and TRBJ1-5; tentatively, D is TRBD1 (5 bases). In germline, CDR1 is MNHNS, CDR2 SASEGT. The CDR3 is 14 residues long. Trimming stripped 7 bases from V and 10 bases from J, with 20 bases between. CDR3 coding DNA: TGTGCCAGCATCGGTGGGACCCAATCAGCCCCCCAGCATTTT. Protein product: CASIGGTQSAPQHF.

This clone was picked up a small number of times. The chain uses TRBV10-3 and TRBJ1-2; a possible D gene is TRBD1 (5 bases). CDR1 ENHRY and CDR2 SYGVKD come from the germline V gene. The CDR3 sequence is 11 residues long. The V and J ends lost 6 bases and 3 bases respectively, with 5 bases between them. CDR3 sequence: CAISRDYGYTF. CDR3 bases: TGTGCCATCAGCAGGGACTATGGCTACACCTTC.

As regards this clone: This specimen includes other DNA sequences encoding the same CDR3. This sequence joins TRBV10-1 and TRBJ2-7, with D hard to call. V was cut by 4 bases and J by 2 bases, with 6 bases left in between. Germline CDR1 and CDR2: WNHNN and SYGVQD (reference sequence). The CDR3 sequence is 12 residues long. The CDR3: CASSGGPYEQYF. CDR3 nucleotides: TGCGCCAGCAGTGGTGGGCCCTACGAGCAGTACTTC.

This chain joins TRBV28 and TRBJ1-1, with TRBD1 identical over 8 bases. The CDR3 runs 15 residues. The germline V gene encodes CDR1 MDHEN and CDR2 SYDVKM. The ends lost 6 bases at V and 4 bases at J; junction bases unmatched: 10. The CDR3 DNA follows: TGTGCCAGCAGCGCCCTGGCAGGGGGCCTCACTGAAGCTTTCTTT. Translated, it gives CASSALAGGLTEAFF.

The V and J genes are TRBV18 and TRBJ1-1; unclear D gene. The CDR3 sequence is 16 residues long. The V end lost 4 bases, the J end lost 1 base, and 16 bases lay between the germline ends. Germline values: CDR1 KGHSH, CDR2 LQKENI. The chain's CDR3 is CASSLNLEQWNTEAFF. The CDR3 DNA reads as TGTGCCAGCTCACTCAACCTTGAGCAATGGAACACTGAAGCTTTCTTT.

The chain recombines TRBV12-5 with TRBJ1-5, with 10 bases matching TRBD1. The germline CDR1 and CDR2 sequences are LGHNT and FRNRAP. This CDR3 contains 18 residues. After removal of 4 bases from V and 0 bases from J, the junction contained 9 bases not matched to a gene. CDR3 in DNA: TGTGCTAGTGGTTCCGGGACAGGGGTTCTAAATAGCAATCAGCCCCAGCATTTT. Its translation: CASGSGTGVLNSNQPQHF.

The genes are TRBV18 and TRBJ1-1; 7 nucleotides agree with TRBD1. This CDR3 is built from 14 residues. V shed 1 base, J shed 5 bases, and the junction held 4 bases outside the gene matches. CDR1 and CDR2 (germline): KGHSH, LQKENI. The CDR3 region is CASSPLEQGTEAFF. CDR3 coding DNA: TGTGCCAGCTCACCACTCGAACAGGGGACTGAAGCTTTCTTT.

V is TRBV29-1 and J is TRBJ2-7; D not certain. Germline CDR1 and CDR2: SQVTM and ANQGSEA. The CDR3 spans 12 residues. V lost 5 bases to trimming and J lost 1 base, with 9 bases between them. CDR3 bases: TGCAGCGTTAATGACGGATCCTACGAGCAGTACTTC. The encoded protein is CSVNDGSYEQYF.

The chain couples TRBV4-1 to TRBJ2-5, with a possible D match to TRBD1 (5 bases). Germline loops: CDR1 MGHRA, CDR2 YSYEKL. This CDR3 has 15 amino acids. The V gene lost 0 bases and the J gene lost 0 bases, with 8 bases spanning the gap. The CDR3 bases are TGCGCCAGCAGCCAAGAATACAGGTACCAAGAGACCCAGTACTTC. This translates into CASSQEYRYQETQYF.

The chain uses TRBV30 and TRBJ1-3, with TRBD1 as a possible D gene (6 bases). The V end was cut by 1 base, the J end by 0 bases, with 10 bases between. The CDR3 spans 15 residues. Germline V gives CDR1 GTSNPN, CDR2 SVGIG (reference sequence). The CDR3 bases are TGTGCCTGGAGTGCCCAACAGGGCTCTGGAAACACCATATATTTT. It codes for CAWSAQQGSGNTIYF.

The chain uses TRBV4-1 and TRBJ1-3, with D uncertain. V lost 0 bases and J lost 0, with 9 bases in between. This CDR3 contains 16 residues. Germline CDR1 and CDR2: MGHRA and YSYEKL. This CDR3 is CASSQELYLSGNTIYF. CDR3 nucleotides: TGCGCCAGCAGCCAAGAGTTGTACCTCTCTGGAAACACCATATATTTT.

This rearrangement joins TRBV7-2 to TRBJ2-4, with D tentatively TRBD1 (5 bases). The CDR3 contains 15 residues. V lost 3 bases to trimming and J lost 0 bases, with 9 bases between them. The germline gives CDR1 SGHTA, CDR2 FQGNSA. CDR3 in amino acids: CASSLTDRAKNIQYF. CDR3 bases: TGTGCCAGCAGCTTGACCGACAGAGCCAAAAACATTCAGTACTTC.

The chain recombines TRBV5-1 with TRBJ2-7, with 9 bases aligning to TRBD1. The CDR3 extends over 16 amino acids. Germline CDR1 and CDR2: SGHRS and YFSETQ. J gave up 3 bases and V 0 bases, and 7 bases lay outside the gene matches. The CDR3 protein is CASSLGGQGPHYEQYF. CDR3 bases: TGCGCCAGCAGCTTGGGCGGACAGGGGCCCCACTACGAGCAGTACTTC.

The chain combines TRBV6-5 with TRBJ1-1, with D hard to call. This CDR3 contains 12 residues. Germline CDR1 reads MNHEY; CDR2 reads SVGAGI. Trimming left V 8 bases short and J 1 base short, with 8 bases between. Written as DNA, the CDR3 is TGTGCCAGCCAACATTCGAACACTGAAGCTTTCTTT. Amino acid sequence: CASQHSNTEAFF.

The V call is TRBV7-9, the J call TRBJ2-5; D not certain. V dropped 1 base and J dropped 3 bases, with 12 bases sitting between them. This CDR3 contains 15 residues. Germline V gene lookup returns CDR1 SEHNR and CDR2 FQNEAQ (reference sequence). The CDR3 nucleotides are TGTGCCAGCAGCTTAGGTAGAGGTAGCAAAGAGACCCAGTACTTC. Translation gives CASSLGRGSKETQYF.

The chain recombines TRBV7-2 with TRBJ2-2; a possible D gene is TRBD2 (6 bases). Trimming took off 1 base at V and 7 bases at J, with 16 bases between the two ends. CDR1 and CDR2 (germline): SGHTA, FQGNSA. This CDR3 contains 16 residues. As DNA, the CDR3 is TGTGCCAGCAGCTTAGGGGCGGGGACTTTGGGCGGGGAGCTGTTTTTT. This translates into CASSLGAGTLGGELFF.

CDR3 amino acids: CASSFPTGTKNIQYF. CDR3 DNA sequence: TGTGCCAGCAGTTTCCCGACAGGGACCAAAAACATTCAGTACTTC. The chain uses TRBV28 and TRBJ2-4, with 7 bases matching TRBD1. Trimming at V came to 3 bases and at J to 2 bases, leaving 4 bases not matched to a gene. This CDR3 has 15 amino acids. Germline V CDR1 and CDR2: MDHEN, SYDVKM.

This clone was observed a handful of times. The chain carries TRBV5-1 and TRBJ1-6, with a possible D match to TRBD1 (5 bases). Germline V gene lookup returns CDR1 SGHRS and CDR2 YFSETQ. The ends were cut back, 0 bases at V and 8 bases at J, with 6 bases in the middle. The CDR3 sequence is 13 residues long. Here the CDR3 DNA reads TGCGCCAGCAGCTTGGGGGACGATTCACCCCTCCACTTT. It codes for CASSLGDDSPLHF.

The chain has TRBV18 and TRBJ1-2, with 9 bases that match TRBD1. The CDR3 runs to 15 residues. Trimming cost V 2 bases and J 1 base; bases outside gene matches: 2. From germline, CDR1 is KGHSH and CDR2 LQKENI. The CDR3: CASSPWTGDNYGYTF. DNA for the CDR3: TGTGCCAGCTCACCATGGACAGGGGATAACTATGGCTACACCTTC.

The chain joins TRBV5-6 to TRBJ2-1; D unresolved. From germline, CDR1 is SGHDT and CDR2 YYEEEE. The CDR3 has 16 residues. V was shortened by 4 bases and J by 5 bases, with 19 bases between the two germline ends. The CDR3 coding sequence is TGTGCCAGCAGCCCACGGCAGACCCACCCCGACAATGAGCAGTTCTTC. Translated: CASSPRQTHPDNEQFF.

Concerning this clone itself: Other DNA sequences within the sample encode an identical CDR3. The chain has TRBV5-6 and TRBJ2-7, with D maybe TRBD1 (5 bases). CDR1 is SGHDT, CDR2 YYEEEE, per germline. Deletions cut 0 bases from V and 4 bases from J, with 8 bases between. This CDR3 comprises 13 residues. The CDR3: CASSLGQKYEQYF. As DNA, the CDR3 is TGTGCCAGCAGCTTGGGACAGAAATACGAGCAGTACTTC.

The rearrangement links TRBV19 to TRBJ2-2, with D possibly TRBD1 on 6 matching bases. CDR1 and CDR2 from the germline V gene are LNHDA and SQIVND (reference sequence). The CDR3 length is 15 residues. Trimming pared 6 bases from V and 6 bases from J, leaving 17 bases between. DNA of the CDR3: TGTGCCAGTAGCGCTGAAGGGGGAACGGCCGGGGAGCTGTTTTTT. This encodes CASSAEGGTAGELFF.

This chain uses TRBV29-1 with TRBJ2-5; 10 positions match TRBD1. The CDR3 is 14 amino acids. Germline-derived CDR1 and CDR2 are SQVTM and ANQGSEA. With 4 bases clipped from V and 7 bases from J, the junction kept 9 bases outside the gene matches. CDR3 residues: CSVAPDRGVLTQYF. DNA of the CDR3: TGCAGCGTTGCCCCGGACAGGGGGGTCCTGACCCAGTACTTC.

This clone was recorded only once. The rearrangement uses TRBV9 and TRBJ1-4, with D unresolved. With 1 base removed from V and 7 bases from J, the gap between germline ends came to 11 bases. The length of the CDR3 is 14 residues. Germline-derived CDR1 and CDR2 are SGDLS and YYNGEE. The CDR3 is CASSVLLNSEKLFF. DNA of the CDR3: TGTGCCAGCAGCGTATTACTAAATAGTGAAAAACTGTTTTTT.

This clone turned up a few times. The chain carries TRBV10-2 and TRBJ1-1, with unresolved D. Trimming took 3 bases from V and 1 from J, leaving 9 bases between them. The V gene's germline CDR1 is WSHSY and CDR2 SAAADI. This CDR3 contains 14 residues. This CDR3 is CASSDPGSNTEAFF. The CDR3 region has the DNA TGCGCCAGCAGTGATCCGGGATCGAACACTGAAGCTTTCTTT.

The rearrangement links TRBV6-6 to TRBJ2-7; TRBD1 aligns across 8 bases. Germline CDR1 and CDR2: MNHNY and SVGAGI (reference sequence). This CDR3 is built from 14 residues. Trimming at V came to 6 bases and at J to 5 bases, leaving 9 bases not matched to a gene. This chain's CDR3 is CASRPDRVINEQYF. CDR3 nucleotide sequence: TGTGCCAGCAGGCCGGACAGGGTAATTAACGAGCAGTACTTC.

The rearrangement joins TRBV7-9 to TRBJ2-7; 8 positions match TRBD2. Germline loops: CDR1 SEHNR, CDR2 FQNEAQ (reference sequence). V shed 2 bases, J shed 0 bases, and the junction held 9 bases outside the gene matches. This CDR3 contains 17 residues. The CDR3 loop is CASSLKSGSPSSYEQYF. The CDR3 nucleotides read TGTGCCAGCAGCTTAAAAAGCGGGAGCCCCTCCTCCTACGAGCAGTACTTC.

The genes are TRBV30 and TRBJ2-1; 9 nucleotides agree with TRBD1. The length of the CDR3 is 16 residues. With V trimmed by 1 base and J by 5 bases, 9 bases remained unmatched. Germline V gene lookup returns CDR1 GTSNPN and CDR2 SVGIG (reference sequence). The CDR3 DNA sequence: TGTGCCTGGAGTGGCGCGACAGGGGGGAAGAACAATGAGCAGTTCTTC. Translated, it gives CAWSGATGGKNNEQFF.

The rearrangement joins TRBV10-3 to TRBJ2-1; 7 positions agree with TRBD2. CDR1 is ENHRY and CDR2 is SYGVKD in the germline V gene. V was clipped by 8 bases and J by 7 bases; unmatched bases: 11. The CDR3 loop spans 14 amino acids. DNA of the CDR3: TGTGCCATCGCCCAGCGGGATCGAGGGAATGAGCAGTTCTTC. The encoded protein is CAIAQRDRGNEQFF.